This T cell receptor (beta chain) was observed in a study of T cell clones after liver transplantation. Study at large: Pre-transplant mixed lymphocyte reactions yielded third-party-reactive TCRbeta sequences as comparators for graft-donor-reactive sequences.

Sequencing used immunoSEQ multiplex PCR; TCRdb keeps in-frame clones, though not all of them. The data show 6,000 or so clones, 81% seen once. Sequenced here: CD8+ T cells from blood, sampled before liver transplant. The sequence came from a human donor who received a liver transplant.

CDR3 nucleotide sequence: TGTGCCAGCAGCTTGGCCGGGGGAACAGATGGAGAGACCCAGTACTTC. Translation: CASSLAGGTDGETQYF. The rearrangement links TRBV5-4 to TRBJ2-5; D is perhaps TRBD2 (6 bases). Germline CDR1 is SGHNT and CDR2 is YYREEE (reference sequence). The CDR3 is 16 amino acids. V was trimmed by 0 bases and J by 4 bases, leaving 16 bases between them.